One sample yielded the 7 T cell receptor beta chains listed below, sequenced in a study of response to subunit inactivated influenza vaccine. Using its own MiXCR run on the RT-PCR reads, TCRdb lists one record per CDR3 protein. The profile shows roughly 190,000 distinct CDR3 sequences, approximately 14% of them singletons. The source material was CD8+ T cells sorted from PBMCs, sampled 5 days after vaccination. These receptor sequences come from a man aged 45 to 65 who received an inactivated influenza vaccine.

CDR3 region: CASSPRQGAFYEQYF. CDR3 DNA sequence: TGTGCCAGCAGCCCCAGACAGGGGGCTTTCTACGAGCAGTACTTC. The chain employs TRBV14 and TRBJ2-7; 10 nucleotides match TRBD1. Per the germline V gene, CDR1 is SGHDN and CDR2 is FVKESK. This CDR3 contains 15 residues. V lost 4 bases, J lost 3 bases, and 6 bases stayed unmatched.

As for this clonotype: One end of the junction does not line up with germline, which may come from a read error. The CDR3 bases are TGTGCTAGCAGCTTATCAACAGCCACCGGGGAGCTGTTTTTT. This translates into CASSLSTATGELFF. The chain joins TRBV7-7 to TRBJ2-2; D remains ambiguous. The germline V gene encodes CDR1 SSHAT and CDR2 FNYEAQ (reference sequence). This CDR3 comprises 14 residues.

V is TRBV4-2 and J is TRBJ2-5, with 7 bases fitting TRBD1. Germline V CDR1 and CDR2: LGHNA, YNFKEQ. Trimming took 7 bases from V and 1 from J; bases not matched to a gene: 9. The CDR3 is 15 residues long. Written as DNA, the CDR3 is TGTGCCAGCACCCAGGAGGCAGGGGGCCAAGAGACCCAGTACTTC. Translated: CASTQEAGGQETQYF.

The chain is built from TRBV6-2 or TRBV6-3 and TRBJ2-7, with 7 nucleotides matching TRBD1. With V trimmed by 0 bases and J by 0 bases, 8 bases remained unmatched. The CDR3 loop spans 17 amino acids. Germline lookup yields CDR1 MNHEY and CDR2 SVGEGT. CDR3 DNA: TGTGCCAGCAGTTACTCATCGGTTAGGGACAGCTCCTACGAGCAGTACTTC. Translation: CASSYSSVRDSSYEQYF.

This clonotype has only a few counts. The chain is built from TRBV12-3 or TRBV12-4 and TRBJ2-1; 11 bases fit TRBD2. CDR3 length equals 15 residues. V gave up 6 bases and J gave up 7 bases; unmatched junction bases: 8. The CDR3 loop reads CASRTTSGKGNEQFF. The CDR3 DNA reads TGTGCCAGCAGGACGACTAGCGGGAAGGGGAATGAGCAGTTCTTC.

This clonotype was picked up a small number of times. This chain joins TRBV3-1 and TRBJ2-7; maybe TRBD2 (6 bases). The V end lost 1 base, the J end lost 2 bases, and 6 bases lay between the germline ends. The CDR3 sequence is 13 residues long. Germline V gene sequence: CDR1 LGHDT, CDR2 YNNKEL (reference sequence). The CDR3 is CASSQGLAYEQYF. DNA of the CDR3: TGTGCCAGCAGCCAAGGACTAGCCTACGAGCAGTACTTC.

This clonotype was detected only a few times. The rearrangement links TRBV9 to TRBJ2-7; 8 bases fit TRBD2. Germline V lookup: CDR1 SGDLS, CDR2 YYNGEE. This CDR3 spans 15 amino acids. The junction had 5 bases not matched to a gene; V was cut back by 1 base and J by 2 bases. CDR3 sequence (DNA): TGTGCCAGCAGCGTATCCAGCGGGAGCGCCTACGAGCAGTACTTC. It codes for CASSVSSGSAYEQYF.